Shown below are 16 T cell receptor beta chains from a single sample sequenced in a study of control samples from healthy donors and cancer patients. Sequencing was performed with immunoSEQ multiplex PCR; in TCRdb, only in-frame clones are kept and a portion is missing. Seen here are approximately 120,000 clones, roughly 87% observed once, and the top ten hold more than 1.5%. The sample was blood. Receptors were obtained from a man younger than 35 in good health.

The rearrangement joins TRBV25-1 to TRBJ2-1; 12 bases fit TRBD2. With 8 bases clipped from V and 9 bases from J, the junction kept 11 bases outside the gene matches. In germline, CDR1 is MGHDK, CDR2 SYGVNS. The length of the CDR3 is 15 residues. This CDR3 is CASLNRLAGVGEQFF. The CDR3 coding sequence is TGTGCCAGCCTCAACCGACTAGCGGGAGTGGGTGAGCAGTTCTTC.

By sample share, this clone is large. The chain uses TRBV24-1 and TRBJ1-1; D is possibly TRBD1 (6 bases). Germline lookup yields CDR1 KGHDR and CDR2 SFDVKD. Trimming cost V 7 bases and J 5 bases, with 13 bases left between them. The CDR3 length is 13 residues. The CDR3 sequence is CATRLQGSTEAFF. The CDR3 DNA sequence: TGTGCCACCAGGTTACAGGGTTCAACTGAAGCTTTCTTT.

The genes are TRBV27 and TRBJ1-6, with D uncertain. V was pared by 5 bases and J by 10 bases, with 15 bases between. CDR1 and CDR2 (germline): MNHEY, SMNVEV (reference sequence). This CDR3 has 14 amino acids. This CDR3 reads CASSPNLSVSPLHF. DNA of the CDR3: TGTGCCAGCAGTCCTAACTTGTCCGTCTCACCCCTCCACTTT.

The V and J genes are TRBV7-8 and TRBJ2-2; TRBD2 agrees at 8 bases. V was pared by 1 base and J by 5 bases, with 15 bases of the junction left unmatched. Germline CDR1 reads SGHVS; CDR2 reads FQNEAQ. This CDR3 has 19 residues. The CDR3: CASSLGAGVSGSGTGELFF. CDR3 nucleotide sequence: TGTGCCAGCAGCTTAGGGGCCGGGGTCAGCGGGAGTGGGACCGGGGAGCTGTTTTTT.

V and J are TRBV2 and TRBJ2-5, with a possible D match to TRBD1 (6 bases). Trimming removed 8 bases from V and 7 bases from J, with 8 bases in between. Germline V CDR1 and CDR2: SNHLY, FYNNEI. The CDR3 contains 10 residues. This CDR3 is CASEGGTQYF. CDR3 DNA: TGTGCCAGCGAAGGGGGGACCCAGTACTTC.

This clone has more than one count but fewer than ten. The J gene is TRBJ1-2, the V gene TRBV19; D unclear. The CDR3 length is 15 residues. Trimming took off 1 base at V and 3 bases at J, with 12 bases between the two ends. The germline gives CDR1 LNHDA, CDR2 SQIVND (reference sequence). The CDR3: CASSIVGMADYGYTF. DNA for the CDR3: TGTGCCAGTAGTATAGTCGGGATGGCTGACTATGGCTACACCTTC.

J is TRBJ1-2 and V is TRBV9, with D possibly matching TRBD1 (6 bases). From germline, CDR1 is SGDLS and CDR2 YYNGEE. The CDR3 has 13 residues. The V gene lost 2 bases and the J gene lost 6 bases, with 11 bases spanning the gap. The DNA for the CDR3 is TGTGCCAGCAGCGTGGGGGCACGAGATGGCTACACCTTC. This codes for CASSVGARDGYTF.

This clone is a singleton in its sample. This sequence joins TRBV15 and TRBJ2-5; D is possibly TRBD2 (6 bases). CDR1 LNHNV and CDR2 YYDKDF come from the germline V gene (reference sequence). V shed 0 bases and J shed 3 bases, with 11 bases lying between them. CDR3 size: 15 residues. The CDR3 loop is CATSRDGVAEETQYF. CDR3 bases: TGTGCCACCAGCAGAGATGGGGTAGCGGAAGAGACCCAGTACTTC.

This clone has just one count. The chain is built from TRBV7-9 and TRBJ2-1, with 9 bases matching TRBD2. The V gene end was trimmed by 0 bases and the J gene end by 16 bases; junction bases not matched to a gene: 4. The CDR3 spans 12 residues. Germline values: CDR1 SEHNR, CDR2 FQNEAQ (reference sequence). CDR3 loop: CASSLAGTSFFF. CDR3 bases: TGTGCCAGCAGCTTAGCCGGGACTAGCTTTTTCTTC.

CDR3 amino acids: CASSLYPGPSVEKLFF. Written as DNA, the CDR3 is TGTGCCAGCAGTTTATACCCTGGACCCTCGGTCGAAAAACTGTTTTTT. This rearrangement joins TRBV27 to TRBJ1-4; D remains ambiguous. Trimming removed 1 base at V and 8 bases at J, with 17 bases between. Germline CDR1 reads MNHEY; CDR2 reads SMNVEV (reference sequence). This CDR3 is 16 amino acids long.

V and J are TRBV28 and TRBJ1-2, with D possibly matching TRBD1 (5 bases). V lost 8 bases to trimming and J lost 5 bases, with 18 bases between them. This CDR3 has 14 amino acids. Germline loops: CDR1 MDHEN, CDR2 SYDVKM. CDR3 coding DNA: TGTGCCAGCGCCGGGACTCGAACCAATTATGGCTACACCTTC. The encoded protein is CASAGTRTNYGYTF.

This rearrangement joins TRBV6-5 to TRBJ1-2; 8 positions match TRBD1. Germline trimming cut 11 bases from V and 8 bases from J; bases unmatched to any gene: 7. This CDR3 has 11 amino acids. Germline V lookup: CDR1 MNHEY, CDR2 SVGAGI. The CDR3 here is CAAGQGDGYTF. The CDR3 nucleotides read TGTGCCGCCGGACAGGGAGACGGCTACACCTTC.

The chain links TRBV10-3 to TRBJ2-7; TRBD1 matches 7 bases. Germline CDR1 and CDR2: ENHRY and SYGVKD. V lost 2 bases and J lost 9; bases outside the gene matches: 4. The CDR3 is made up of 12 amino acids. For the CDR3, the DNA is TGTGCCATCAGTGAGAGGGGGCAGGTGCAGTACTTC. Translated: CAISERGQVQYF.

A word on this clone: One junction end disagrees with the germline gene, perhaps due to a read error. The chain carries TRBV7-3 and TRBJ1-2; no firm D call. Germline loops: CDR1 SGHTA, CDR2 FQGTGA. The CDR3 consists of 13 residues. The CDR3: CASSYGRISGGNF. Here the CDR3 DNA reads TGTGCCAGCAGCTACGGGCGTATTTCAGGCGGAAACTTC.

The CDR3 DNA sequence: TGTGCCAGCAGCTTATTGGGACAGGGATACAATGAGCAGTTCTTC. Amino acid sequence: CASSLLGQGYNEQFF. The chain couples TRBV7-3 to TRBJ2-1; 9 bases agree with TRBD1. Trimming took 2 bases from V and 4 from J; bases not matched to a gene: 3. The CDR3 totals 15 residues. CDR1 and CDR2 (germline): SGHTA, FQGTGA.

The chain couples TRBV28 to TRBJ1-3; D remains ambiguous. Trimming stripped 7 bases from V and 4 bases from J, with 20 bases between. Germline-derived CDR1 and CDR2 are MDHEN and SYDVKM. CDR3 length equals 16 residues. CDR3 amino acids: CASTFDTTLRGNTIYF. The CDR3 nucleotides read TGTGCCAGCACCTTTGACACCACTCTAAGAGGAAACACCATATATTTT.